This entry lists 29 T cell receptor beta chains sequenced from one sample in a study of blood T cell repertoires in COVID-19. This table comes from immunoSEQ multiplex PCR, and its TCRdb copy is limited to in-frame clones, with some not included. This sample has 88,000 or so clones, with roughly 91% found just once. Material: PBMCs or T cells enriched from blood (not recorded which). Receptor source: a woman aged 45-65 years with acute COVID-19.

This chain links TRBV4-2 with TRBJ2-1; 10 nucleotides line up with TRBD2. CDR1 LGHNA and CDR2 YNFKEQ come from the germline V gene. Trimming at V came to 3 bases and at J to 3 bases, leaving 11 bases not matched to a gene. CDR3 length: 18 amino acids. CDR3: CASSQYEAGGTLYNEQFF. CDR3 nucleotide sequence: TGTGCCAGCAGCCAGTATGAAGCGGGAGGGACCCTCTACAATGAGCAGTTCTTC.

This clone was picked up one time. V and J are TRBV7-9 and TRBJ1-4; D uncertain. CDR1 and CDR2 from the germline V gene are SEHNR and FQNEAQ (reference sequence). CDR3 size: 17 residues. Trimming stripped 2 bases from V and 7 bases from J, with 20 bases between. CDR3: CASSLSPHGGLVEKLFF. The CDR3 DNA follows: TGTGCCAGCAGCTTAAGTCCCCACGGAGGCCTCGTTGAAAAACTGTTTTTT. Using reference TRBV7-9 and TRBJ1-4 for the parts outside the CDR3, the full variable domain is DTGVSQNPRHKITKRGQNVTFRCDPISEHNRLYWYRQTLGQGPEFLTYFQNEAQLEKSRLLSDRFSAERPKGSFSTLEIQRTEQGDSAMYLCASSLSPHGGLVEKLFFGSGTQLSVL.

As DNA, the CDR3 is TGCGCCAGCAGCTTGATCAGGGGATGGGGGAACACTGAAGCTTTCTTT. It encodes CASSLIRGWGNTEAFF. V usage is TRBV5-1 and J usage is TRBJ1-1, with TRBD1 as a possible D gene (6 bases). The CDR3 runs 16 residues. Trimming shortened V by 1 base and J by 1 base, and 14 bases separated the two germline ends. Germline CDR1 SGHRS, CDR2 YFSETQ.

V usage is TRBV18 and J usage is TRBJ1-6; no clear D gene. The CDR3 has 14 amino acids. The V end was cut by 5 bases, the J end by 7 bases, with 12 bases between. Germline V gene data show CDR1 as KGHSH and CDR2 as LQKENI. The CDR3 sequence is CASSSGNQNSPLHF. In DNA form, the CDR3 reads TGTGCCAGCTCATCGGGTAACCAAAATTCACCCCTCCACTTT.

The chain links TRBV6-5 to TRBJ2-3; the D is unclear. This CDR3 is built from 12 residues. The germline V gene has CDR1 MNHEY and CDR2 SVGAGI. Trimming removed 6 bases from V and 6 bases from J, with 10 bases in between. The CDR3 loop is CASRNQVDTQYF. The CDR3 DNA reads TGTGCCAGCAGGAACCAGGTGGATACGCAGTATTTT.

This chain links TRBV21-1 with TRBJ2-2; TRBD1, as called in the table, went unchecked against the DNA. TRBV21-1 is described as a pseudogene. The CDR3 loop spans 16 amino acids. DNA for the CDR3: TGTGCCAGCAGCAAGGGGCAGGGGTTTCCCACCGGGGAGCTGTTTTTT. This codes for CASSKGQGFPTGELFF.

The chain carries TRBV7-2 and TRBJ1-5; 7 bases match TRBD1. Germline CDR1 SGHTA, CDR2 FQGNSA. CDR3 size: 15 residues. Germline trimming cut 0 bases from V and 2 bases from J; bases unmatched to any gene: 1. The CDR3 nucleotides are TGTGCCAGCAGCTTAGCCCAGGGGGGCAATCAGCCCCAGCATTTT. Protein product: CASSLAQGGNQPQHF.

The chain employs TRBV25-1 and TRBJ2-7; tentative D call: TRBD1 (7 bases). Germline values: CDR1 MGHDK, CDR2 SYGVNS. The CDR3 has 16 residues. Trimming cost V 3 bases and J 2 bases, with 17 bases left between them. CDR3 residues: CASSEGGQTGTYEQYF. The CDR3, as DNA: TGTGCCAGCAGTGAGGGGGGACAGACAGGAACCTACGAGCAGTACTTC.

The CDR3 nucleotides read TGCGCCAGCAGCCAAACATTACTAGCTGTCAATGAGCAGTTCTTC. Protein: CASSQTLLAVNEQFF. The gene calls are TRBV4-1 and TRBJ2-1; D is possibly TRBD2 (6 bases). Germline V gene sequence: CDR1 MGHRA, CDR2 YSYEKL. V was cut by 2 bases and J by 6 bases, with 14 bases left in between. CDR3 length: 15 residues.

The rearrangement links TRBV24-1 to TRBJ2-1; 14 bases match TRBD2. The V gene end was trimmed by 0 bases and the J gene end by 3 bases; junction bases not matched to a gene: 6. In germline, CDR1 is KGHDR, CDR2 SFDVKD. The CDR3 covers 19 residues. CDR3 sequence: CATSDLPGTSGSIYNEQFF. The CDR3 DNA sequence: TGTGCCACCAGTGATTTGCCCGGGACTAGCGGGAGTATCTACAATGAGCAGTTCTTC.

The gene calls are TRBV5-1 and TRBJ1-1; D may be TRBD1 (5 bases). Germline CDR1 reads SGHRS; CDR2 reads YFSETQ. CDR3 length equals 16 residues. The V and J ends lost 4 bases and 1 base respectively, with 17 bases between them. The CDR3: CASSHPRGGENTEAFF. The CDR3 DNA is TGCGCCAGCAGCCACCCTAGGGGAGGGGAGAACACTGAAGCTTTCTTT.

The chain has TRBV29-1 and TRBJ1-2; 7 nucleotides agree with TRBD1. Unmatched junction bases numbered 4, after V lost 4 bases and J lost 2 bases. Germline V lookup: CDR1 SQVTM, CDR2 ANQGSEA. The CDR3 extends over 13 amino acids. In DNA form, the CDR3 reads TGCAGCGTTGGAGGACAGGCGAACTATGGCTACACCTTC. Translated, it gives CSVGGQANYGYTF.

The chain uses TRBV7-2 and TRBJ1-4, with 9 bases lining up with TRBD1. V shed 1 base and J 8 bases; nucleotides not matched to a gene: 5. The CDR3 extends over 15 amino acids. Germline V gene sequence: CDR1 SGHTA, CDR2 FQGNSA. The CDR3 reads CASSLGGTGSEKLFF. The CDR3, as DNA: TGTGCCAGCAGCTTAGGGGGGACAGGGTCGGAAAAACTGTTTTTT.

The rearrangement joins TRBV19 to TRBJ2-2; D perhaps matches TRBD2 (6 bases). The germline V and J ends were trimmed by 3 bases and 7 bases, with 12 bases remaining between them. The CDR3 contains 14 residues. CDR1 is LNHDA, CDR2 SQIVND, per germline (reference sequence). The CDR3 here is CASSIGEENGELFF. DNA for the CDR3: TGTGCCAGTAGTATCGGGGAGGAAAACGGGGAGCTGTTTTTT.

The chain recombines TRBV19 with TRBJ1-5, with 7 bases lining up with TRBD1. The CDR3 spans 18 residues. Germline V lookup: CDR1 LNHDA, CDR2 SQIVND (reference sequence). Germline trimming cut 5 bases from V and 2 bases from J; bases unmatched to any gene: 15. The CDR3 loop reads CASSLTGTSRLGNQPQHF. The CDR3 DNA follows: TGTGCCAGTAGTTTGACAGGGACATCAAGGTTGGGCAATCAGCCCCAGCATTTT.

This chain joins TRBV3-1 (or the pseudogene TRBV3-2) and TRBJ2-5, with 10 positions matching TRBD1. The CDR3 covers 16 residues. Germline CDR1 reads LGHDT; CDR2 reads YNNKEL (reference sequence). J was trimmed by 5 bases and V by 3 bases; bases with no gene match: 9. The CDR3 reads CASSHPGQGEMETQYF. DNA of the CDR3: TGTGCCAGCAGCCATCCCGGACAGGGGGAAATGGAGACCCAGTACTTC.

In nucleotides, the CDR3 is TGTGCCAGCAGCTTGTTCCCAGAAAACACTGAAGCTTTCTTT. As protein: CASSLFPENTEAFF. This rearrangement joins TRBV5-8 to TRBJ1-1; D not certain. Trimming took off 1 base at V and 2 bases at J, with 9 bases between the two ends. Germline CDR1 and CDR2: SGHTS and YDEGEE. The CDR3 has 14 residues. The entire variable domain, with the rest obtained from reference TRBV5-8 and TRBJ1-1, is as follows: EAGVTQSPTHLIKTRGQQATLRCSPISGHTSVYWYQQALGLGLQFLLWYDEGEERNRGNFPPRFSGRQFPNYSSELNVNALELEDSALYLCASSLFPENTEAFFGQGTRLTVV.

The chain is built from TRBV24-1 and TRBJ2-3, with 7 bases matching TRBD1. The CDR3 covers 17 residues. With V trimmed by 3 bases and J by 2 bases, 10 bases remained unmatched. Germline values: CDR1 KGHDR, CDR2 SFDVKD. The CDR3 sequence is CATSDLRDSLYTDTQYF. The DNA for the CDR3 is TGTGCCACCAGTGATCTCCGGGACAGTTTGTACACAGATACGCAGTATTTT.

This rearrangement joins TRBV6-4 to TRBJ2-5, with a weak D call TRBD2 (5 bases). The ends were cut back, 2 bases at V and 5 bases at J, with 9 bases in the middle. There are 13 residues in the CDR3. Germline values: CDR1 MRHNA, CDR2 SNTAGT. The CDR3 here is CASSDGLHETQYF. The CDR3 nucleotides are TGTGCCAGCAGTGACGGACTCCACGAGACCCAGTACTTC.

The V gene is TRBV29-1, the J gene TRBJ2-7; D perhaps matches TRBD1 (6 bases). This CDR3 is 13 amino acids long. CDR1 is SQVTM and CDR2 is ANQGSEA in the germline V gene. Trimming shortened V by 7 bases and J by 2 bases, and 15 bases separated the two germline ends. The CDR3 loop reads CSAVRGTAYEQYF. CDR3 coding DNA: TGCAGCGCCGTGAGGGGGACCGCCTACGAGCAGTACTTC.

V and J are TRBV11-2 and TRBJ2-7; the D gene is possibly TRBD1 (6 bases). V was pared by 1 base and J by 3 bases, with 10 bases between. From germline, CDR1 is SGHAT and CDR2 FQNNGV. This CDR3 is 14 amino acids long. The chain's CDR3 is CASSLGDTYYEQYF. The CDR3, as DNA: TGTGCCAGCAGCTTAGGGGACACTTACTACGAGCAGTACTTC.

This clone was counted only a few times. The rearrangement uses TRBV6-2 or TRBV6-3 and TRBJ2-6; a weak D match, TRBD2 (6 bases). Trimming shortened V by 6 bases and J by 0 bases, and 9 bases separated the two germline ends. This CDR3 comprises 15 residues. Germline CDR1 MNHEY, CDR2 SVGEGT. CDR3 DNA: TGTGCCAGCAGCGCGACTAGCTCTGGGGCCAACGTCCTGACTTTC. As protein: CASSATSSGANVLTF.

The rearrangement uses TRBV19 and TRBJ2-3; 9 bases agree with TRBD1. The J segment lost 3 bases and the V segment lost 5 bases, leaving 3 bases of the junction unmatched. The germline gives CDR1 LNHDA, CDR2 SQIVND (reference sequence). This CDR3 contains 14 residues. The CDR3 DNA follows: TGTGCCAGTAGTCCACAGGGGGCGACAGATACGCAGTATTTT. It is translated as CASSPQGATDTQYF.

J is TRBJ1-6 and V is TRBV27; no reliable D call. In germline, CDR1 is MNHEY, CDR2 SMNVEV (reference sequence). Trimming took 7 bases from V and 4 from J, leaving 8 bases between them. CDR3 size: 13 residues. The CDR3 loop is CASTIQYNSPLHF. The DNA of the CDR3 is TGTGCCAGCACCATACAATATAATTCACCCCTCCACTTT.

V and J are TRBV7-8 and TRBJ2-3; 8 bases agree with TRBD1. This CDR3 spans 15 amino acids. The V gene's germline CDR1 is SGHVS and CDR2 FQNEAQ. The trim removed 2 bases at V and 5 bases at J, leaving 6 bases unmatched. The DNA for the CDR3 is TGTGCCAGCAGCTTAACGGACAGGGTGGGAGATACGCAGTATTTT. It encodes CASSLTDRVGDTQYF.

V usage is TRBV24-1 and J usage is TRBJ1-5, with 8 bases matching TRBD1. This CDR3 region has 16 residues. Germline assignment: CDR1 KGHDR and CDR2 SFDVKD. Trimming cost V 2 bases and J 6 bases; bases outside gene matches: 8. The DNA for the CDR3 is TGTGCCACCAGTGATTCTCAGGGGGCCGGTAGTCAGCCCCAGCATTTT. Its protein product is CATSDSQGAGSQPQHF.

This sequence joins TRBV18 and TRBJ2-3; 11 nucleotides agree with TRBD2. Germline V CDR1 and CDR2: KGHSH, LQKENI. The CDR3 sequence is 16 residues long. V shed 2 bases, J shed 3 bases, and the junction held 4 bases outside the gene matches. The CDR3 region is CASSPALAGVTDTQYF. CDR3 DNA sequence: TGTGCCAGCTCACCAGCACTAGCGGGAGTGACAGATACGCAGTATTTT.

The CDR3 here is CASSIIRRGGEKLFF. CDR3 DNA sequence: TGTGCCAGTAGTATAATACGTAGGGGAGGAGAAAAACTGTTTTTT. The chain is built from TRBV19 and TRBJ1-4; a possible D gene is TRBD1 (5 bases). Germline CDR1 and CDR2: LNHDA and SQIVND (reference sequence). Trimming removed 2 bases from V and 8 bases from J, with 15 bases in between. The CDR3 runs 15 residues.

The rearrangement joins TRBV19 to TRBJ1-5; D perhaps matches TRBD1 (6 bases). Germline CDR1 LNHDA, CDR2 SQIVND (reference sequence). The ends were cut back, 7 bases at V and 3 bases at J, with 22 bases in the middle. This CDR3 comprises 17 residues. Here the CDR3 reads CASKERRGGKVNQPQHF. As DNA, the CDR3 is TGTGCCAGTAAAGAGCGGAGAGGGGGAAAGGTCAATCAGCCCCAGCATTTT. Full variable domain (missing parts from reference TRBV19 and TRBJ1-5): DGGITQSPKYLFRKEGQNVTLSCEQNLNHDAMYWYRQDPGQGLRLIYYSQIVNDFQKGDIAEGYSVSREKKESFPLTVTSAQKNPTAFYLCASKERRGGKVNQPQHFGDGTRLSIL.